A selection of T cell receptor beta chains follows, all from one sample in a study of T cell repertoires in cytomegalovirus infection. Antigens for these TCRs are unknown. TCRdb itself ran the reads through MiXCR, one entry per CDR3 protein. There are about 60,000 distinct CDR3 sequences in the sample; more than 25% occur only once, and about two thirds lies in the top ten. The material sequenced was PBMCs, sequenced either directly or after in vitro stimulation (not recorded which). These receptor sequences come from a human donor in good health (CMV status not recorded). Some clones in this sample may be carry-over from other donors' samples. CDR3s include the opening cysteine and the closing phenylalanine or tryptophan. Each record gives: J gene, clone size, D gene, V gene, CDR3 DNA, CDR3 protein. The D gene is left open where the match is weak. Only some rows state a clone size, as once, few, many or a class for expanded clones.

j_call: TRBJ1-5
clone_size: NA
d_call: NA
v_call: TRBV7-2
cdr3_nt: TGTGCCAGCAGCCGCGAACCAGGACGGACAACGCCCCAGCATTTT
cdr3_aa: CASSREPGRTTPQHF

j_call: TRBJ2-7
clone_size: NA
d_call: TRBD2
v_call: TRBV7-2
cdr3_nt: TGTGCCAGCAGCGCCTTAGCGGGGGGGCAGTACGAGCAGTACTTC
cdr3_aa: CASSALAGGQYEQYF

j_call: TRBJ2-1
clone_size: NA
d_call: NA
v_call: TRBV5-4
cdr3_nt: TGTGCCAGCAGCTTGGCCCTCGCGGGAGTAGGGGGTGAGCAGTTCTTC
cdr3_aa: CASSLALAGVGGEQFF

j_call: TRBJ2-3
clone_size: NA
d_call: TRBD2
v_call: TRBV11-2
cdr3_nt: TGTGCCAGCAGCGTACTAGCGGGGGGAGGGGCAGATACGCAGTATTTT
cdr3_aa: CASSVLAGGGADTQYF

j_call: TRBJ1-1
clone_size: NA
d_call: NA
v_call: TRBV4-2
cdr3_nt: TGTGCCAGCAGCCAAGATCGGCGAAGGGGTCCTCTGAACACTGAAGCTTTCTTT
cdr3_aa: CASSQDRRRGPLNTEAFF

j_call: TRBJ2-7
clone_size: NA
d_call: TRBD2
v_call: TRBV6-1
cdr3_nt: TGTGCCAGCAGTGATTCCCGGACTAGTTCGGAGCAGTACTTC
cdr3_aa: CASSDSRTSSEQYF

j_call: TRBJ2-3
clone_size: NA
d_call: NA
v_call: TRBV7-8
cdr3_nt: TGTGCCAGCAGCTTAGGAGGGGCAGATACGCAGTATTTT
cdr3_aa: CASSLGGADTQYF

j_call: TRBJ1-5
clone_size: NA
d_call: NA
v_call: TRBV27
cdr3_nt: TGTGCCAGCAGCGAGGACAGCCTGAGCAATCAGCCCCAGCATTTT
cdr3_aa: CASSEDSLSNQPQHF

j_call: TRBJ2-7
clone_size: NA
d_call: NA
v_call: TRBV6-1
cdr3_nt: TGTGCCAGCAGTACCGGGCCATCCCCGTGGCAGTACTTC
cdr3_aa: CASSTGPSPWQYF

j_call: TRBJ2-1
clone_size: NA
d_call: TRBD2
v_call: TRBV5-4
cdr3_nt: TGTGCCAGCAGCTCGGGACTAGCGGGGGGCTACAATGAGCAGTTCTTC
cdr3_aa: CASSSGLAGGYNEQFF

j_call: TRBJ2-2
clone_size: NA
d_call: TRBD1
v_call: TRBV5-4
cdr3_nt: TGTGCCAGCTCCCAGGGACAGGGGAGGACGGGGGAGCTGTTTTTT
cdr3_aa: CASSQGQGRTGELFF

j_call: TRBJ2-7
clone_size: NA
d_call: NA
v_call: TRBV15
cdr3_nt: TGTGCCACCAGCCGTGCCCCAGTAGGCTACGAGCAGTACTTC
cdr3_aa: CATSRAPVGYEQYF

j_call: TRBJ1-2
clone_size: few
d_call: TRBD1
v_call: TRBV19
cdr3_nt: TGTGCCAGTTCCCGGGCCCAGGGGGTCAATGGCTACACCTTC
cdr3_aa: CASSRAQGVNGYTF

j_call: TRBJ2-2
clone_size: NA
d_call: NA
v_call: TRBV20-1
cdr3_nt: TGCAGTGCCCGCGCTACAGCCACCGGGGAGCTGTTTTTT
cdr3_aa: CSARATATGELFF

j_call: TRBJ2-3
clone_size: many
d_call: NA
v_call: TRBV7-2
cdr3_nt: TGTGCCAGCACCTTTCTCGGGGCCGCCCGGGGGGATACGCAGTATTTT
cdr3_aa: CASTFLGAARGDTQYF

j_call: TRBJ2-1
clone_size: NA
d_call: TRBD1
v_call: TRBV12-3/TRBV12-4
cdr3_nt: TGTGCCAGCAGTCTGTACAGGGGGCACGAGCAGTTCTTC
cdr3_aa: CASSLYRGHEQFF